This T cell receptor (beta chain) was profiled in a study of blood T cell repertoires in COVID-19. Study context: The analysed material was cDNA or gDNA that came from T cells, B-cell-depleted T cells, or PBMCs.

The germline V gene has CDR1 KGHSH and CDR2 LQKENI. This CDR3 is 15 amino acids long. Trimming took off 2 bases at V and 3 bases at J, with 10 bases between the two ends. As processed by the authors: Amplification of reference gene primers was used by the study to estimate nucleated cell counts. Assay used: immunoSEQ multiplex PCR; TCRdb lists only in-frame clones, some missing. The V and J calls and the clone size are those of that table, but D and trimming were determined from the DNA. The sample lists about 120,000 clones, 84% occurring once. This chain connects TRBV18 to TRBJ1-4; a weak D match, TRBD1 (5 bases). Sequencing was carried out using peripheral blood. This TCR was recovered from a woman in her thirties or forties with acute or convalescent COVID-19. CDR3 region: CASSPGRGSNEKLFF. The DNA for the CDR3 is TGTGCCAGCTCACCAGGGCGGGGGTCTAATGAAAAACTGTTTTTT.